This T cell receptor beta chain was sequenced during a study of shared clonotypes between healthy human individuals (dated by TCRdb to about 2020). Background on the whole study: A couple of women and three men aged 18 to 49 years were included in the cohort. For each donor, CD4 naive and CD4 memory were each run on three plates, CD8 naive on two plates, and CD8 memory on one plate. The study deeply sequenced blood TCR repertoires of five healthy adults to estimate repertoire size and the extent of clonotype sharing between individuals. To increase sequencing depth and limit assay-specific biases, different laboratories used diverse techniques to prepare libraries and sequence TCR repertoires. Each donor's leukapheresis produced roughly between about 0.8 and 10 billion PBMCs.

TCR CDR3 regions were amplified from genomic DNA by multiplex PCR using the deep immunoSEQ assay. For each cell subset, the extracted genomic DNA was distributed evenly across all wells of several immunoSEQ 96-well plates, and each plate served as one replicate. Each replicate PCR for sorted subsets received about 200 ng genomic DNA, equal to about 30,000 T cell genomes. Purified libraries were quantified with a Qubit 3.0 fluorometer, sized on a Bioanalyzer 2100, and re-quantified with the KAPA Library Quantification kit. A separate single-read 150-cycle Illumina NextSeq 550 flow cell was used to sequence each immunoSEQ 96-well plate. As for how the authors treated the data: Because the immunoSEQ output held only junctional sequences and lacked quality scores, the filtering could not match the filtering applied to full-length reads. Sequences were annotated with PyIR, a Python wrapper for IgBLAST v1.9, using IMGT germline references to assign V/J genes and CDR3. Any read was removed if the V/J assignment was weak (E-value above 1e-6), the CDR3 was missing, or the read contained stop codons, out-of-frame junctions, or ambiguous translated residues. A V3J clonotype was defined by an identical inferred V gene, J gene, and CDR3 amino acid sequence. To compute the percentage overlap between repertoires, the number of shared unique clonotypes was divided by the size of the smaller repertoire. RTK rarefaction, the Chao1 estimator, and Recon v2.1 estimates of unobserved clonotypes were used to assess repertoire richness. Generation probabilities were computed with OLGA for all TCRbeta clonotypes obtained by the gDNA method from a handful of donors. TCRdb took this table from immuneACCESS and kept in-frame rearrangements with V and J called. Such tables lack part of the clones; where checked against another copy, unresolved V genes explain under half of the gap, and the rest is unexplained. V and J calls and clone size are as listed in that table; D and trimming were resolved from the DNA. The sample table lists roughly 2.4 million clones, 95% of them with a count of one. The biggest ten clones account for roughly 0.13% of the sample.

General findings and caveats noted by the study authors: When four donors were compared, the shared fraction of clonotypes was roughly 5% for naive CD4, 3.5% for naive CD8, 2.3% for memory CD4, and roughly 0.43% for memory CD8. Even with the large sequencing depth, rarefaction of the sorted-subset datasets indicated that sequencing was incomplete. Naive subsets generally had larger estimated clonotype richness than memory subsets did. Pairwise subsampling indicated that sequencing depth was expected to affect the degree of clonotype sharing among donors. Because the study included a small number of donors, the genetic and exposure-history diversity represented was limited. Compared with non-shared clonotypes, the clonotypes found in all four sorted-subset donors had higher generation probabilities. Only blood was sampled, and tissue TCR repertoires likely differ from those in blood.

Between the V and J ends, shortened by 10 bases and 6 bases respectively, the junction contains 15 bases. Taken from cysteine to phenylalanine, the CDR3 has 13 residues. The retained sequence is limited to the CDR3, 39 bases, with the frame set at the first base. The germline V gene supplies CDR1 ENHRY and CDR2 SYGVKD. The donors were healthy, HIV-negative adults with no recently reported acute infections or vaccinations. All donors were Caucasian adults living in Nashville, Tennessee, USA. CD4+ T cells were enriched through magnetic negative selection, after which naive cells were positively selected on CD45RA and the remaining negative fraction served as the memory subset. Blood was obtained by leukapheresis, after which PBMCs were separated by Ficoll-Histopaque density gradient centrifugation and cryopreserved in liquid nitrogen vapor phase. Analytical flow cytometry was used to check the purity and quantity of every magnetically sorted T cell population. Genomic DNA was isolated from each sorted fraction and quantified by UV absorbance on a Nanodrop 2000c.

About this clone itself: Which antigen it targets is not known. Per-base qualities were not stored, and no clone one base away is much larger.

This TCR was sampled from a man aged 18 to 35 in good health. The specimen was naive CD4+ T cells sorted from blood. The cell subset or site label on this specimen signifies: CD45RA+ positively selected. This sequence uses TRBV10-3 and TRBJ2-2, with the D gene not clear enough to name. CDR3 region: CATQVGVAGELFF. The nucleotide sequence is given as TGTGCCACCCAGGTCGGAGTGGCCGGGGAGCTGTTTTTT.